This TCR beta chain was captured in a study of cytomegalovirus exposure and HLA in healthy donors. This CDR3 has 16 amino acids. Trimming cost V 0 bases and J 0 bases, with 12 bases left between them. Germline lookup yields CDR1 SGHTS and CDR2 YDEGEE. This PCR relied on a set of 60 Vbeta primers and 13 Jbeta primers. TCRdb's table, derived via immunoSEQ multiplex PCR, lists solely in-frame clones and lacks some. The sample lists 110,000 to 150,000 clones; roughly four fifths were seen once. The sample was PBMCs. The chain combines TRBV5-8 with TRBJ1-2; D uncertain. This sequence originates from a young man in good health and CMV-seropositive. The CDR3 here is CASSLVTGLANYGYTF. The DNA of the CDR3 is TGTGCCAGCAGCTTGGTGACCGGACTGGCTAACTATGGCTACACCTTC.